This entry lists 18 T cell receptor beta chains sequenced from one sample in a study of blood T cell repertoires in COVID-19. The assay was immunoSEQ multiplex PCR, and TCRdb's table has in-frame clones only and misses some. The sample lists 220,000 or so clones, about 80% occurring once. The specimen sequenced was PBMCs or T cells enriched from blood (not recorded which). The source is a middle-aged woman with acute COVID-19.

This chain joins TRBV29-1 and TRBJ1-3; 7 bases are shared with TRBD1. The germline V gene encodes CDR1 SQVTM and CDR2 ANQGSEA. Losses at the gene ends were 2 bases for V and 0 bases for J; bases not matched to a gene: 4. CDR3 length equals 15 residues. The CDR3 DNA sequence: TGCAGCGTTGAAACAGGGGCCCTCTCTGGAAACACCATATATTTT. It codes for CSVETGALSGNTIYF. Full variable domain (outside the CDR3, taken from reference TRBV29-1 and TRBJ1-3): SAVISQKPSRDICQRGTSLTIQCQVDSQVTMMFWYRQQPGQSLTLIATANQGSEATYESGFVIDKFPISRPNLTFSTLTVSNMSPEDSSIYLCSVETGALSGNTIYFGEGSWLTVV.

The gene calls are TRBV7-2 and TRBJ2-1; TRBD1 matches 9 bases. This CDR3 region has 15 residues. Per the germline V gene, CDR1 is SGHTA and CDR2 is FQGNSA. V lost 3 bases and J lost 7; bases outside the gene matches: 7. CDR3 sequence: CASSLLQGAMNEQFF. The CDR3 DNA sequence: TGTGCCAGCAGCTTGTTACAGGGGGCTATGAATGAGCAGTTCTTC.

CDR3 amino acids: CASSSTGSSLDTQYF. CDR3 DNA: TGTGCCAGCAGCTCGACAGGGTCTTCACTAGATACGCAGTATTTT. The chain has TRBV5-6 and TRBJ2-3; 7 bases line up with TRBD1. This CDR3 spans 15 amino acids. The ends lost 3 bases at V and 5 bases at J; junction bases unmatched: 9. Germline V lookup: CDR1 SGHDT, CDR2 YYEEEE.

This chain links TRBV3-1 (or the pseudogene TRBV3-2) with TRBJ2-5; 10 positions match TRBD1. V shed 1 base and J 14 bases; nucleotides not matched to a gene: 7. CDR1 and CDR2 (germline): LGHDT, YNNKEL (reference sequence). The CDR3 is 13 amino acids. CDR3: CASSQAPGQGIYF. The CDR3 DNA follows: TGTGCCAGCAGCCAAGCCCCGGGACAGGGGATTTACTTC.

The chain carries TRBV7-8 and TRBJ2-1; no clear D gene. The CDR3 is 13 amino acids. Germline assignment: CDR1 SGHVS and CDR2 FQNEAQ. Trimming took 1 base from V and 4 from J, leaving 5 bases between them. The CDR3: CASSLGAYNEQFF. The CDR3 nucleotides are TGTGCCAGCAGCTTAGGCGCGTACAATGAGCAGTTCTTC. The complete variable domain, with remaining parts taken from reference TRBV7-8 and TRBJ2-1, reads GAGVSQSPRYKVAKRGQDVALRCDPISGHVSLFWYQQALGQGPEFLTYFQNEAQLDKSGLPSDRFFAERPEGSVSTLKIQRTQQEDSAVYLCASSLGAYNEQFFGPGTRLTVL.

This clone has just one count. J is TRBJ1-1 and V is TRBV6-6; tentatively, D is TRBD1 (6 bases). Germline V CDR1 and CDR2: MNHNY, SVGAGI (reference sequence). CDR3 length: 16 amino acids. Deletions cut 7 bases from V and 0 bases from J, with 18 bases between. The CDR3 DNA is TGTGCCAGCATAAAACAGGGTGTGGGCATGAACACTGAAGCTTTCTTT. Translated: CASIKQGVGMNTEAFF.

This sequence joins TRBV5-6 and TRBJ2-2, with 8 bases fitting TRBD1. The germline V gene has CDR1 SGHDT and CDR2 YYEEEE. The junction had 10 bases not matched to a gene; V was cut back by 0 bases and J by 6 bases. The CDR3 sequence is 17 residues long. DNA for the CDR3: TGTGCCAGCAGCTTGGGTCAGGGGGCTTTTTCGTCCGGGGAGCTGTTTTTT. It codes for CASSLGQGAFSSGELFF.

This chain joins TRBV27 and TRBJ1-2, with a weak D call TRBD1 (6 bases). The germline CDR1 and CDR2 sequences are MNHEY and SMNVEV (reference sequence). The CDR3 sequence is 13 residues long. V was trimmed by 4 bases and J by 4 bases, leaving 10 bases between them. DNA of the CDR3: TGTGCCAGCAGTTCCCTGGGGGCCTATGGCTACACCTTC. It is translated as CASSSLGAYGYTF.

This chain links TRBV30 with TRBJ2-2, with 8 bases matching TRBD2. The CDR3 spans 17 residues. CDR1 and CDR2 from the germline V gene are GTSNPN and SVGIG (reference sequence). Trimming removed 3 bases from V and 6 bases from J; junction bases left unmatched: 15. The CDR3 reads CAWRSFTKRESAGELFF. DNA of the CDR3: TGTGCCTGGAGATCATTCACCAAGCGGGAGTCGGCCGGGGAGCTGTTTTTT.

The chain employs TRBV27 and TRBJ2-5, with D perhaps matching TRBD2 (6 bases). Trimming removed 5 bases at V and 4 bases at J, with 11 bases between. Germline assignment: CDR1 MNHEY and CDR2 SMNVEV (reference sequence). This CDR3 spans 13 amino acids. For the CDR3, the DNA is TGTGCCAGCAGTCCCAGACTAGGAGAGACCCAGTACTTC. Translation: CASSPRLGETQYF.

CDR3 in amino acids: CASRQQGARSPLHF. The DNA of the CDR3 is TGTGCCAGCAGACAACAGGGGGCGCGTTCACCCCTCCACTTT. The chain links TRBV28 to TRBJ1-6; TRBD1 matches at 9 bases. Germline V CDR1 and CDR2: MDHEN, SYDVKM. The CDR3 covers 14 residues. Unmatched junction bases numbered 6, after V lost 6 bases and J lost 9 bases. Full variable domain (remainder filled in from reference TRBV28 and TRBJ1-6): DVKVTQSSRYLVKRTGEKVFLECVQDMDHENMFWYRQDPGLGLRLIYFSYDVKMKEKGDIPEGYSVSREKKERFSLILESASTNQTSMYLCASRQQGARSPLHFGNGTRLTVT.

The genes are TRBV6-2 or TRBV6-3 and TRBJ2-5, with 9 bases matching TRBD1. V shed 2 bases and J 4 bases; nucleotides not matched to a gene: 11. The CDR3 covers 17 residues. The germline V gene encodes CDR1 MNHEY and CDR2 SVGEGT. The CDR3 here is CASSYRGTGLKGETQYF. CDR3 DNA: TGTGCCAGCAGTTACCGCGGGACAGGGCTAAAGGGAGAGACCCAGTACTTC.

CDR3: CASSGAGQSNTEAFF. CDR3 in DNA: TGTGCCAGCAGTGGGGCAGGACAGAGCAACACTGAAGCTTTCTTT. This sequence joins TRBV27 and TRBJ1-1; tentative D call: TRBD1 (6 bases). The CDR3 is made up of 15 amino acids. The V gene lost 5 bases and the J gene lost 2 bases, with 15 bases spanning the gap. The germline V gene has CDR1 MNHEY and CDR2 SMNVEV (reference sequence).

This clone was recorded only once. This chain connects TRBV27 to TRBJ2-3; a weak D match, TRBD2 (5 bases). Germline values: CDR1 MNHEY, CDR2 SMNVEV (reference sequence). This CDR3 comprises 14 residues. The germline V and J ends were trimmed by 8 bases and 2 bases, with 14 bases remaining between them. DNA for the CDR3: TGTGCCAGCCACGGAGGAATGGACACAGATACGCAGTATTTT. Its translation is CASHGGMDTDTQYF.

The CDR3 loop reads CASSHAGVTEAFF. The CDR3 nucleotides read TGTGCCAGCAGCCACGCGGGGGTGACGGAAGCTTTCTTT. The chain uses TRBV14 and TRBJ1-1; D possibly corresponds to TRBD1 (5 bases). V was trimmed by 3 bases and J by 8 bases, leaving 13 bases between them. The CDR3 loop spans 13 amino acids. Per the germline V gene, CDR1 is SGHDN and CDR2 is FVKESK.

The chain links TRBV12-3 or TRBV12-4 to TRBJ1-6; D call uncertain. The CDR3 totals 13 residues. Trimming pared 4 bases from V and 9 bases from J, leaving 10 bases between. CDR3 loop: CASSSNEISPLHF. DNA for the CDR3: TGTGCCAGCAGTTCCAACGAGATTTCACCCCTCCACTTT.

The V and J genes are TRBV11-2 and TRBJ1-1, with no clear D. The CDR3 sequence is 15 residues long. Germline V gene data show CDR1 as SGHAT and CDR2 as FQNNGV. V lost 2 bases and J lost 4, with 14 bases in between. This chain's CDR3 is CASSLRIRSTTEAFF. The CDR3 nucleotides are TGTGCCAGCAGCTTAAGGATACGGAGTACCACTGAAGCTTTCTTT.

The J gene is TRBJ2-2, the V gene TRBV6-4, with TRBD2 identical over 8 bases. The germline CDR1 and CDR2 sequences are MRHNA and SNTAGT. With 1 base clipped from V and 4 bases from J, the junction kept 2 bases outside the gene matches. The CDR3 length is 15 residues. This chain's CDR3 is CASSDFSGSTGELFF. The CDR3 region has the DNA TGTGCCAGCAGTGACTTCAGCGGGAGCACCGGGGAGCTGTTTTTT.